This TCR beta chain was obtained from a study of long-term antiretroviral therapy in people with HIV. Overall study results and limits: Within the repertoire, clones expanded before ART were dominant at all time points. Samples were collected from the mid-2000s to the late 2010s under possibly less effective ART regimens.

On this clone itself: As yet, its antigen is unknown.

CDR1 is KGHSH, CDR2 LQKENI, per germline. The V gene lost 3 bases and the J gene lost 8 bases, with 16 bases spanning the gap. The CDR3 has 14 amino acids. Every HIV-positive participant received treatment in the United States. Going into DNA extraction, samples held 1-10 million cryopreserved PBMC. They ran version v3.0 of the immunoSEQ assay at survey level. This table comes from immunoSEQ multiplex PCR, and its TCRdb copy is limited to in-frame clones, with some not included. The data contain over 20,000 clones, more than 70% of them singletons. The sequenced sample was unsorted PBMCs, obtained 2.6 years after starting antiretroviral therapy. The genes are TRBV18 and TRBJ1-2, with D hard to call. The TCR originated in a woman aged 50 to 60 with HIV. The CDR3 is CASSPTRENLGYTF. Here the CDR3 DNA reads TGTGCCAGCTCACCGACCCGGGAAAACCTGGGCTACACCTTC.